The clone carrying this T cell receptor (beta chain) was counted a few times. Antigen unknown. MiXCR was run by TCRdb on the 5' RACE reads, yielding one entry per CDR3 protein. Of under 300,000 distinct CDR3 sequences in the sample, 15% to 20% were seen once. These data originate in a study of T-cell memory formation after mild COVID-19. Study-level results: Second-wave clones peaking on day 37 lacked confirmed SARS-CoV-2 specificity.

Deletions cut 7 bases from V and 0 bases from J, with 9 bases between. The germline V gene encodes CDR1 DFQATT and CDR2 SNEGSKA (reference sequence). The CDR3 spans 12 residues. Material for sequencing was PBMCs or a T cell subset sorted from them (not recorded which). The chain carries TRBV20-1 and TRBJ1-1; tentative D call: TRBD1 (6 bases). The TCR originated in a man younger than 35 who had mild COVID-19 (a few samples of this study predate the infection). Cell type and time point are not known. This CDR3 reads CSGRQVNTEAFF. The CDR3 bases are TGCAGTGGCCGACAGGTGAACACTGAAGCTTTCTTT.